One and the same sample provided the 29 T cell receptor beta chains below, sequenced in a study of human T cells and chemical hapten exposure. One entry per CDR3 protein results from TCRdb running MiXCR on the RACE reads. The sample consists of 55,000 to 75,000 distinct CDR3 sequences, under 15% of them appearing once. Described time point: patch test 3, about 24 weeks after DPC sensitization. The treatment was: therapeutic diphenylcyclopropenone sensitization with weekly scalp DPC. This specimen was whole blood, taken in connection with sensitization to the hapten diphenylcyclopropenone (DPC). The receptors were sampled from a man aged 25-45 years with alopecia areata. Some clones in this sample may be carry-over from other donors' samples.

This chain uses TRBV20-1 with TRBJ1-1, with a tentative D call TRBD1 (5 bases). V was trimmed by 3 bases and J by 9 bases, leaving 20 bases between them. CDR3 size: 14 residues. The V gene's germline CDR1 is DFQATT and CDR2 SNEGSKA (reference sequence). For the CDR3, the DNA is TGCAGTGCTAGCTCCGAACTAGGGTGGGACCAAGCTTTCTTT. It codes for CSASSELGWDQAFF.

This clonotype occurred a few times. The chain has TRBV20-1 and TRBJ2-7; TRBD1 matches 8 bases. V shed 7 bases and J 3 bases; nucleotides not matched to a gene: 5. The CDR3 is made up of 12 amino acids. Looked up from germline, CDR1 is DFQATT and CDR2 is SNEGSKA (reference sequence). The CDR3 coding sequence is TGCAGTGGGGTCAGGGGGCTCTACGAGCAGTACTTC. Its protein product is CSGVRGLYEQYF.

The rearrangement links TRBV4-2 to TRBJ1-1; TRBD1 aligns across 8 bases. Germline CDR1 reads LGHNA; CDR2 reads YNFKEQ. The length of the CDR3 is 13 residues. With 5 bases clipped from V and 4 bases from J, the junction kept 3 bases outside the gene matches. CDR3 sequence: CASSDDRGTEAFF. CDR3 DNA sequence: TGTGCCAGCAGCGACGACAGGGGCACTGAAGCTTTCTTT.

The chain has TRBV29-1 and TRBJ2-1, with a possible D match to TRBD2 (6 bases). Trimming cost V 3 bases and J 5 bases, with 8 bases left between them. This CDR3 is 12 amino acids long. Germline assignment: CDR1 SQVTM and CDR2 ANQGSEA. CDR3 nucleotide sequence: TGCAGCGTTGACGGGGGAGACAATGAGCAGTTCTTC. Translating gives CSVDGGDNEQFF.

This clonotype was seen many times. This chain links TRBV29-1 with TRBJ1-1; TRBD1 matches 9 bases. The ends lost 6 bases at V and 4 bases at J; junction bases unmatched: 6. CDR1 and CDR2 (germline): SQVTM, ANQGSEA. This CDR3 region has 13 residues. The CDR3 sequence: CSVQTGGGTEAFF. DNA for the CDR3: TGCAGCGTCCAGACAGGGGGTGGCACTGAAGCTTTCTTT. The full variable domain, rest sourced from reference TRBV29-1 and TRBJ1-1, is SAVISQKPSRDICQRGTSLTIQCQVDSQVTMMFWYRQQPGQSLTLIATANQGSEATYESGFVIDKFPISRPNLTFSTLTVSNMSPEDSSIYLCSVQTGGGTEAFFGQGTRLTVV.

To note about this clonotype: Possible read error: a much larger clone is one base away. CDR3 DNA: TGTGCCAGCAGCCAACTTGCTTTCGCCGGGGAAGCTTTCTTT. This codes for CASSQLAFAGEAFF. The chain is built from TRBV3-1 and TRBJ1-1; D uncertain. The CDR3 covers 14 residues. Trimming took 2 bases from V and 8 from J, leaving 15 bases between them. Per the germline V gene, CDR1 is LGHDT and CDR2 is YNNKEL (reference sequence).

The chain couples TRBV10-3 to TRBJ1-2; 10 nucleotides align to TRBD1. The CDR3 runs to 12 residues. Trimming cost V 7 bases and J 6 bases; bases outside gene matches: 2. CDR1 and CDR2 (germline): ENHRY, SYGVKD. CDR3 nucleotides: TGTGCCATCACCGGGACAGGGGATGGCTACACCTTC. It codes for CAITGTGDGYTF.

The gene calls are TRBV24-1 and TRBJ2-2, with 10 bases identical to TRBD1. In germline, CDR1 is KGHDR, CDR2 SFDVKD. The CDR3 is 16 amino acids. The V segment lost 4 bases and the J segment 6 bases; nucleotides outside the gene matches: 7. In nucleotides, the CDR3 is TGTGCCACCAGTGACGCGGGACAGGGGTTGCCCGGGGAGCTGTTTTTT. Protein: CATSDAGQGLPGELFF.

CDR3 sequence reads: CASSLGRETQYF. As DNA, the CDR3 is TGTGCCAGCAGTTTAGGGAGGGAGACCCAGTACTTC. V gene TRBV12-3 or TRBV12-4 combines with J gene TRBJ2-5, with a possible D match to TRBD2 (5 bases). The CDR3 consists of 12 residues. Trimming took 1 base from V and 5 from J, leaving 5 bases between them.

The sample holds many counts of this clonotype. The rearrangement links TRBV18 to TRBJ2-3, with D uncertain. V gave up 0 bases and J gave up 4 bases, with 8 bases separating them. There are 14 residues in the CDR3. From germline, CDR1 is KGHSH and CDR2 LQKENI. The CDR3: CASSPPSVPDTQYF. The DNA for the CDR3 is TGTGCCAGCTCACCACCGTCGGTACCAGATACGCAGTATTTT.

This clonotype was counted between two and nine times. The J gene is TRBJ1-1, the V gene TRBV9; tentatively, D is TRBD1 (6 bases). The CDR3 sequence is 15 residues long. The V and J ends lost 5 bases and 4 bases respectively, with 18 bases between them. Per germline, CDR1 SGDLS and CDR2 YYNGEE. CDR3 DNA sequence: TGTGCCAGCAGTGCGGGACAAAACGTACGCACTGAAGCTTTCTTT. Its protein is CASSAGQNVRTEAFF.

At least ten counts were recorded for this clonotype. The chain joins TRBV7-6 to TRBJ1-1; D gene uncertain. V lost 8 bases to trimming and J lost 5 bases, with 15 bases between them. Germline assignment: CDR1 SGHVS and CDR2 FNYEAQ. This CDR3 has 13 amino acids. CDR3 bases: TGTGCCAGCCGATCGTGGGTGGATACTGAAGCTTTCTTT. It is translated as CASRSWVDTEAFF.

This clonotype appeared a few times. The V and J genes are TRBV9 and TRBJ2-5; D is perhaps TRBD2 (7 bases). This CDR3 has 15 residues. Germline V gives CDR1 SGDLS, CDR2 YYNGEE. Trimming took 0 bases from V and 3 from J, leaving 12 bases between them. The CDR3, as DNA: TGTGCCAGCAGCGTAGTCGGGGGGCTCGAAGAGACCCAGTACTTC. Protein product: CASSVVGGLEETQYF.

This clonotype has more than one count but fewer than ten. The chain recombines TRBV3-1 with TRBJ1-6; tentative D call: TRBD1 (5 bases). Looked up from germline, CDR1 is LGHDT and CDR2 is YNNKEL (reference sequence). This CDR3 has 13 residues. V shed 4 bases and J shed 9 bases, with 10 bases lying between them. This CDR3 reads CASSPGGASPLHF. CDR3 in DNA: TGTGCCAGCAGCCCCGGTGGGGCTTCACCCCTCCACTTT.

This chain connects TRBV7-9 to TRBJ1-5; D not certain. The CDR3 spans 12 residues. Germline CDR1 and CDR2: SEHNR and FQNEAQ (reference sequence). The V gene lost 5 bases and the J gene lost 7 bases, with 9 bases spanning the gap. CDR3 in amino acids: CASSLSQQPQHF. Written as DNA, the CDR3 is TGTGCCAGCAGCCTGTCACAGCAGCCCCAGCATTTT.

This chain links TRBV24-1 with TRBJ2-1, with TRBD2 identical over 8 bases. The trim removed 2 bases at V and 7 bases at J, leaving 6 bases unmatched. This CDR3 has 15 amino acids. Germline CDR1 reads KGHDR; CDR2 reads SFDVKD. The CDR3, as DNA: TGTGCCACCAGTGATTCGAGCCGGGAGGGGAATGAGCAGTTCTTC. It encodes CATSDSSREGNEQFF.

The chain recombines TRBV30 with TRBJ2-7; D is possibly TRBD1 (5 bases). V was shortened by 0 bases and J by 7 bases, with 19 bases between the two germline ends. The CDR3 is 15 amino acids. The germline CDR1 and CDR2 sequences are GTSNPN and SVGIG (reference sequence). The CDR3, as DNA: TGTGCCTGGAGTGTATATAAGGCAGGGCCAGGGGAGCAGTACTTC. Translating it yields CAWSVYKAGPGEQYF.

This chain uses TRBV12-3 or TRBV12-4 with TRBJ1-2, with 8 bases fitting TRBD1. The V segment lost 7 bases and the J segment 2 bases; nucleotides outside the gene matches: 12. The CDR3 totals 16 residues. CDR3 in DNA: TGTGCCAGCACTACTCAGGGGGCGAGCCAAAACTATGGCTACACCTTC. As protein: CASTTQGASQNYGYTF.

V usage is TRBV7-2 and J usage is TRBJ2-7; D remains ambiguous. Trimming cost V 6 bases and J 0 bases, with 12 bases left between them. Germline values: CDR1 SGHTA, CDR2 FQGNSA. The CDR3 is 14 amino acids. The CDR3 region has the DNA TGTGCCAGCAGGGATAAAGGGCTCTCCTACGAGCAGTACTTC. It codes for CASRDKGLSYEQYF.

This chain uses TRBV5-1 with TRBJ2-5, with 7 bases lining up with TRBD1. CDR1 SGHRS and CDR2 YFSETQ come from the germline V gene. J was trimmed by 4 bases and V by 0 bases; bases with no gene match: 6. This CDR3 is built from 15 residues. The CDR3: CASSLETGSGETQYF. CDR3 bases: TGCGCCAGCAGCTTGGAGACAGGGAGTGGAGAGACCCAGTACTTC.

This clonotype has a count of ten or more. The gene calls are TRBV10-3 and TRBJ2-7, with D possibly being TRBD1 (5 bases). Germline lookup yields CDR1 ENHRY and CDR2 SYGVKD. CDR3 length: 14 residues. V was cut by 2 bases and J by 9 bases, with 17 bases left in between. In nucleotides, the CDR3 is TGTGCCATCAGTGAGCTAGGGGAAGGTTTGGGGCAGTACTTC. The encoded protein is CAISELGEGLGQYF.

The chain employs TRBV7-9 and TRBJ2-3; 16 bases are shared with TRBD2. The CDR3 covers 17 residues. CDR1 is SEHNR and CDR2 is FQNEAQ in the germline V gene (reference sequence). V lost 5 bases to trimming and J lost 4 bases; unmatched junction nucleotides: 6. In nucleotides, the CDR3 is TGTGCCAGCAGCCGGCCGGGACTAGCGGGGGGGCCAGATACGCAGTATTTT. This gives the protein CASSRPGLAGGPDTQYF.

The V call is TRBV5-1, the J call TRBJ1-3; D is possibly TRBD1 (6 bases). This CDR3 is 14 amino acids long. Germline CDR1 SGHRS, CDR2 YFSETQ. V lost 3 bases, J lost 1 base, and 8 bases lay in between. The CDR3 here is CASSSTGSGNTIYF. CDR3 DNA sequence: TGCGCCAGCAGCTCGACAGGATCTGGAAACACCATATATTTT.

The rearrangement uses TRBV9 and TRBJ2-7; D might be TRBD1 (5 bases). The V gene lost 4 bases and the J gene lost 7 bases, with 15 bases spanning the gap. Germline V lookup: CDR1 SGDLS, CDR2 YYNGEE. The CDR3 runs 13 residues. The CDR3 spells CASSPFDSLEQYF. In DNA form, the CDR3 reads TGTGCCAGCAGCCCTTTCGACAGCCTGGAGCAGTACTTC.

The rearrangement joins TRBV7-2 to TRBJ2-3; 10 bases are a match to TRBD2. This CDR3 has 17 amino acids. From germline, CDR1 is SGHTA and CDR2 FQGNSA. V shed 1 base, J shed 7 bases, and the junction held 11 bases outside the gene matches. The CDR3 bases are TGTGCCAGCAGCTTAGGCTTTGGAGCGGGGGGGCGAAATACGCAGTATTTT. Its translation is CASSLGFGAGGRNTQYF.

This clonotype was observed a few times. The chain recombines TRBV27 with TRBJ1-5, with D tentatively TRBD1 (6 bases). The V and J ends lost 0 bases and 6 bases respectively, with 12 bases between them. Germline CDR1 is MNHEY and CDR2 is SMNVEV (reference sequence). The CDR3 is made up of 15 amino acids. The CDR3 region is CASSLSIQGSQPQHF. CDR3 bases: TGTGCCAGCAGTTTATCGATTCAGGGGAGTCAGCCCCAGCATTTT.

This clonotype was counted only a few times. The gene calls are TRBV9 and TRBJ1-1; TRBD1 matches at 10 bases. V shed 3 bases and J 0 bases; nucleotides not matched to a gene: 2. The germline V gene encodes CDR1 SGDLS and CDR2 YYNGEE. This CDR3 spans 15 amino acids. The CDR3 loop is CASSGQGALNTEAFF. The CDR3 nucleotides are TGTGCCAGCAGCGGACAGGGGGCTCTGAACACTGAAGCTTTCTTT.

This clonotype was counted ten times or more. This chain uses TRBV9 with TRBJ2-7; 7 bases line up with TRBD1. The V gene end was trimmed by 4 bases and the J gene end by 2 bases; junction bases not matched to a gene: 12. Germline V gene sequence: CDR1 SGDLS, CDR2 YYNGEE. The CDR3 has 16 residues. This chain's CDR3 is CASSLRDSQDPYEQYF. CDR3 sequence (DNA): TGTGCCAGCAGCCTAAGGGACAGTCAGGATCCCTACGAGCAGTACTTC.

The V call is TRBV27, the J call TRBJ1-6, with 7 bases identical to TRBD1. The CDR3 covers 16 residues. Germline-derived CDR1 and CDR2 are MNHEY and SMNVEV (reference sequence). Trimming took 6 bases from V and 4 from J; bases not matched to a gene: 9. As DNA, the CDR3 is TGTGCCAGCAGAAGAGACAGGGCGGCGTATAATTCACCCCTCCACTTT. Translation: CASRRDRAAYNSPLHF.